This T cell receptor (beta chain) was observed in a study of naive and memory T cell subsets. Overall study results and limits: Possibly reflecting memory cells re-expressing CD45RA, a few larger clonotypes occurred in naive repertoires, especially CD8. Over 95% of naive TCR sequences appeared only once after error correction, unlike memory subsets.

Cells stained for CD3, CD4, CD8, CD45RA, CD27 and viability were sorted into four CD45RA/CD27 subsets. The length of the CDR3 is 10 residues. V was cut by 5 bases and J by 5 bases, with 5 bases left in between. Germline V lookup: CDR1 DFQATT, CDR2 SNEGSKA (reference sequence). As for this clonotype: Antigen: not known.

Two oligonucleotides, mixed equimolar, formed the beta constant-region primer covering TRBC1 and TRBC2. The ligated cDNA underwent four PCR rounds using SP2 and nested alpha and beta constant-region primers. The cDNA 3' end received a ligated single-stranded oligonucleotide carrying the SP2 primer and a 12-nucleotide UMI. Via MiXCR, TCRdb re-called the UMI-ligation and nested PCR reads, giving one row per CDR3 protein. This table has about 140,000 distinct CDR3 sequences, about 20% appearing once. The chain is built from TRBV20-1 and TRBJ2-3; D gene uncertain. The source of this sequence is a human donor in good health. Sequencing was carried out using naive CD8+ T cells from blood. CDR3 loop: CSASVDTQYF. The CDR3 DNA sequence: TGCAGTGCTTCAGTAGATACGCAGTATTTT.